This is a list of T cell receptor beta chains from one sample in a study of blood T cell repertoires in COVID-19. Only in-frame clones appear in the TCRdb table, and some are missing; sequencing was by immunoSEQ multiplex PCR. Among a few hundred thousand clones listed, about 87% were seen once. Sequencing was done on a sample of peripheral blood. These TCRs come from a woman aged 45-60 years with acute or convalescent COVID-19. The CDR3 runs from the conserved cysteine through the conserved F or W. Fields, in order: CDR3 DNA, CDR3 protein, J gene, V gene, D gene, clone size. D genes are given only for firm matches. Size is omitted from some rows. Given values are once, few, many or a class for expanded clones.

CDR3 DNA: TGTGCCAGCAGCTTTAGCGGGAGTGGCCAAGAGACCCAGTACTTC
CDR3 protein: CASSFSGSGQETQYF
J gene: TRBJ2-5
V gene: TRBV7-2
D gene: TRBD2
clone size: .

CDR3 DNA: TGTGCCAGCAGCCCACTGATGGAACGGGACAATGAGCAGTTCTTC
CDR3 protein: CASSPLMERDNEQFF
J gene: TRBJ2-1
V gene: TRBV7-3
D gene: .
clone size: .

CDR3 DNA: TGTGCCAGCAGCCAAGATATACGAGTAGCGGGAGTTCGGATGTACGAGCAGTACTTC
CDR3 protein: CASSQDIRVAGVRMYEQYF
J gene: TRBJ2-7
V gene: TRBV14
D gene: TRBD2
clone size: .

CDR3 DNA: TGCAGCGCCACCATCCGGGACACTGGAAACACCATATATTTT
CDR3 protein: CSATIRDTGNTIYF
J gene: TRBJ1-3
V gene: TRBV29-1
D gene: .
clone size: .

CDR3 DNA: TGTGCCAGCAGCTTTGACAGGGGAAACTATGGCTACACCTTC
CDR3 protein: CASSFDRGNYGYTF
J gene: TRBJ1-2
V gene: TRBV5-4
D gene: TRBD1
clone size: .

CDR3 DNA: TGTGCCACCCTCGGACTAGCGGGAGTGGTTGAGCAGTTCTTC
CDR3 protein: CATLGLAGVVEQFF
J gene: TRBJ2-1
V gene: TRBV10-3
D gene: TRBD2
clone size: once

CDR3 DNA: TGTGCCAGCAGCTCGCTCCGGGACAGGAGATACAATGAGCAGTTCTTC
CDR3 protein: CASSSLRDRRYNEQFF
J gene: TRBJ2-1
V gene: TRBV7-3
D gene: TRBD1
clone size: once

CDR3 DNA: TGTGCCAGCAGCTGGACCTACGACAGGGGGCGCGAGAATGAGCAGTTCTTC
CDR3 protein: CASSWTYDRGRENEQFF
J gene: TRBJ2-1
V gene: TRBV7-2
D gene: TRBD1
clone size: .

CDR3 DNA: TGTGCCAGCAGCTACTATCGTCCCGGGACAGGGAATCAGCCCCAGCATTTT
CDR3 protein: CASSYYRPGTGNQPQHF
J gene: TRBJ1-5
V gene: TRBV3-1/TRBV3-2
D gene: TRBD1
clone size: .

CDR3 DNA: TGTGCCAGCAGTTTAAGGAGTGCCTATGAGCAGTTCTTC
CDR3 protein: CASSLRSAYEQFF
J gene: TRBJ2-1
V gene: TRBV27
D gene: .
clone size: .

CDR3 DNA: TGTGCCTGCAACCGCCGGGACAGGGGATGGGACGAGCAGTACTTC
CDR3 protein: CACNRRDRGWDEQYF
J gene: TRBJ2-7
V gene: TRBV30
D gene: TRBD1
clone size: .

CDR3 DNA: TGCAGTGCTAGTCCTCCAGCAGGGAAGAATGAGCAGTTCTTC
CDR3 protein: CSASPPAGKNEQFF
J gene: TRBJ2-1
V gene: TRBV20-1
D gene: .
clone size: .

CDR3 DNA: TGCGCCAGCAGCCAAGGCGACAGGGCGGCCGGGGAGCTGTTTTTT
CDR3 protein: CASSQGDRAAGELFF
J gene: TRBJ2-2
V gene: TRBV4-1
D gene: TRBD1
clone size: .

CDR3 DNA: TGTGCCAGCGGGTGGCTAGAAAAGTTCTCCTACGAGCAGTACTTC
CDR3 protein: CASGWLEKFSYEQYF
J gene: TRBJ2-7
V gene: TRBV5-6
D gene: .
clone size: .

CDR3 DNA: TGTGCCAGTAGTACAGGGACAGGGGACCCCCTCTTGGGCAATGAGCAGTTCTTC
CDR3 protein: CASSTGTGDPLLGNEQFF
J gene: TRBJ2-1
V gene: TRBV19
D gene: TRBD1
clone size: .

CDR3 DNA: TGTGCCAGCAGTTTATGGCAGAAGAACACAGATACGCAGTATTTT
CDR3 protein: CASSLWQKNTDTQYF
J gene: TRBJ2-3
V gene: TRBV28
D gene: .
clone size: .

CDR3 DNA: TGTGCCAGCAGGTCAACACTAGCGGGAGGCCGCTCTGGGGCCAACGTCCTGACTTTC
CDR3 protein: CASRSTLAGGRSGANVLTF
J gene: TRBJ2-6
V gene: TRBV7-6
D gene: TRBD2
clone size: .

CDR3 DNA: TGCAGCGTTGCTCGGGAGTACCCTTACGAGCAGTACTTC
CDR3 protein: CSVAREYPYEQYF
J gene: TRBJ2-7
V gene: TRBV29-1
D gene: .
clone size: .

CDR3 DNA: TGTGCCAGCAGGTTACGGGGGGACCGTGAAGCTTTCTTT
CDR3 protein: CASRLRGDREAFF
J gene: TRBJ1-1
V gene: TRBV27
D gene: .
clone size: few

CDR3 DNA: TGCGCCAGCAGCGAGGCTGCGGGTTTACGAGAGCAGTACTTC
CDR3 protein: CASSEAAGLREQYF
J gene: TRBJ2-7
V gene: TRBV5-1
D gene: .
clone size: .

CDR3 DNA: TGTGCCAGCAGCCAAGCCGGGGGAGTGGAGGAGCAGTACTTC
CDR3 protein: CASSQAGGVEEQYF
J gene: TRBJ2-7
V gene: TRBV3-1/TRBV3-2
D gene: .
clone size: .

CDR3 DNA: TGTGCCAGTAGCCAGACAGGGGGCTTTTGGGGTGGCAATCAGCCCCAGCATTTT
CDR3 protein: CASSQTGGFWGGNQPQHF
J gene: TRBJ1-5
V gene: TRBV19
D gene: TRBD1
clone size: .

CDR3 DNA: TGTGCCAGTAGTCCTCCCCTTCCTTTCAATCAGCCCCAGCATTTT
CDR3 protein: CASSPPLPFNQPQHF
J gene: TRBJ1-5
V gene: TRBV19
D gene: .
clone size: .

CDR3 DNA: TGTGCCTGGAACCCGGGACAGGGTCGCGAGCAGTACTTC
CDR3 protein: CAWNPGQGREQYF
J gene: TRBJ2-7
V gene: TRBV30
D gene: TRBD1
clone size: .

CDR3 DNA: TGTGCCAGCAGCCTGGACAGGGGGCTGGATACGCAGTATTTT
CDR3 protein: CASSLDRGLDTQYF
J gene: TRBJ2-3
V gene: TRBV2
D gene: TRBD1
clone size: .

CDR3 DNA: TGCGCCAGCAGCACGACTAGCGGGAGCTCTACAGATACGCAGTATTTT
CDR3 protein: CASSTTSGSSTDTQYF
J gene: TRBJ2-3
V gene: TRBV5-1
D gene: TRBD2
clone size: few

CDR3 DNA: TGTGCCAGCAGTCTCCAGGGGAGATCCTACAATGAGCAGTTCTTC
CDR3 protein: CASSLQGRSYNEQFF
J gene: TRBJ2-1
V gene: TRBV27
D gene: .
clone size: .

CDR3 DNA: TGTGCCAGCAGCGTAGAGATTGGACAGGGGAGCTCCTACGAGCAGTACTTC
CDR3 protein: CASSVEIGQGSSYEQYF
J gene: TRBJ2-7
V gene: TRBV9
D gene: TRBD1
clone size: .

CDR3 DNA: TGTGCCAGCTCAATTCCGGGGGAGGAAAAACTGTTTTTT
CDR3 protein: CASSIPGEEKLFF
J gene: TRBJ1-4
V gene: TRBV18
D gene: .
clone size: .

CDR3 DNA: TGCAGTGCTAGTCTAGCGGGTTTGAGCGGGGAGCTGTTTTTT
CDR3 protein: CSASLAGLSGELFF
J gene: TRBJ2-2
V gene: TRBV20-1
D gene: TRBD2
clone size: .

CDR3 DNA: TGTGCCAGCAGCGGAGGGAAAACTAATGAAAAACTGTTTTTT
CDR3 protein: CASSGGKTNEKLFF
J gene: TRBJ1-4
V gene: TRBV4-2
D gene: .
clone size: .

CDR3 DNA: TGCGCCAGCAGCGATACAGCGGATTCACCCCTCCACTTT
CDR3 protein: CASSDTADSPLHF
J gene: TRBJ1-6
V gene: TRBV5-1
D gene: .
clone size: .

CDR3 DNA: TGCGCCAGCAGCCAAGAATTAATCCCCGGGGTCTCCTACGAGCAGTACTTC
CDR3 protein: CASSQELIPGVSYEQYF
J gene: TRBJ2-7
V gene: TRBV4-3
D gene: .
clone size: .

CDR3 DNA: TGCGCCAGCAGGGAGAGGACAGGGGGCGGCTACACCTTC
CDR3 protein: CASRERTGGGYTF
J gene: TRBJ1-2
V gene: TRBV4-3
D gene: TRBD1
clone size: .

CDR3 DNA: TGTGCCAGCAGATGGACAGGCCCCAATTCACCCCTCCACTTT
CDR3 protein: CASRWTGPNSPLHF
J gene: TRBJ1-6
V gene: TRBV7-2
D gene: TRBD1
clone size: .

CDR3 DNA: TGCGCCAGCAGCTTCCTTCCGACAGGAACCACTGAAGCTTTCTTT
CDR3 protein: CASSFLPTGTTEAFF
J gene: TRBJ1-1
V gene: TRBV5-1
D gene: .
clone size: .

CDR3 DNA: TGTGCCAGCAGAGCAGCGGGCGGGGAGCTGTTTTTT
CDR3 protein: CASRAAGGELFF
J gene: TRBJ2-2
V gene: TRBV6-6
D gene: .
clone size: .

CDR3 DNA: TGTGCCATCAGTGGGACTAGCGGGAGCAATGAGCAGTTCTTC
CDR3 protein: CAISGTSGSNEQFF
J gene: TRBJ2-1
V gene: TRBV10-3
D gene: TRBD2
clone size: .

CDR3 DNA: TGTGCCAGCAGCGAGGGGGGGACAGGCCCCCAGCCCCAGCATTTT
CDR3 protein: CASSEGGTGPQPQHF
J gene: TRBJ1-5
V gene: TRBV9
D gene: TRBD1
clone size: .

CDR3 DNA: TGCGCCAGCAGTGTCGCTAGCGGGTTCGGCACAGATACGCAGTATTTT
CDR3 protein: CASSVASGFGTDTQYF
J gene: TRBJ2-3
V gene: TRBV5-1
D gene: TRBD2
clone size: .

CDR3 DNA: TGTGCCAGCTCACGGGGACAGGTGGAAAATTCACCCCTCCACTTT
CDR3 protein: CASSRGQVENSPLHF
J gene: TRBJ1-6
V gene: TRBV18
D gene: TRBD1
clone size: few

CDR3 DNA: TGTGCCTGGAGGAGCGGGAGGGCTGCCAATGAGCAGTTCTTC
CDR3 protein: CAWRSGRAANEQFF
J gene: TRBJ2-1
V gene: TRBV30
D gene: TRBD2
clone size: .

CDR3 DNA: TGTGCCATCAGTGAGAAGACAGGTGGTGAAAAACTGTTTTTT
CDR3 protein: CAISEKTGGEKLFF
J gene: TRBJ1-4
V gene: TRBV10-3
D gene: .
clone size: few

CDR3 DNA: TGTGCCAGCAGCTTGGGGGCCTTCAGGGATACGCAGTATTTT
CDR3 protein: CASSLGAFRDTQYF
J gene: TRBJ2-3
V gene: TRBV11-2
D gene: .
clone size: .

CDR3 DNA: TGTGCCTGGGACAGGACTAGCGGGAGGGGCAATGAGCAGTTCTTC
CDR3 protein: CAWDRTSGRGNEQFF
J gene: TRBJ2-1
V gene: TRBV30
D gene: TRBD2
clone size: .

CDR3 DNA: TGTGCCAGCAGCATCGACAGGGCTGGAAACACCATATATTTT
CDR3 protein: CASSIDRAGNTIYF
J gene: TRBJ1-3
V gene: TRBV5-4
D gene: TRBD1
clone size: .

CDR3 DNA: TGTGCCAGCACCCCCGGGGGGCGCGAACAGCCCCAGCATTTT
CDR3 protein: CASTPGGREQPQHF
J gene: TRBJ1-5
V gene: TRBV2
D gene: .
clone size: .

CDR3 DNA: TGTGCCAGCAGCTTATTCCCAGGAAACCAAGAGACCCAGTACTTC
CDR3 protein: CASSLFPGNQETQYF
J gene: TRBJ2-5
V gene: TRBV7-9
D gene: .
clone size: .

CDR3 DNA: TGCGCCAGCAGCTCCATCCACTCCTACGAGCAGTACTTC
CDR3 protein: CASSSIHSYEQYF
J gene: TRBJ2-7
V gene: TRBV5-1
D gene: .
clone size: .

CDR3 DNA: TGTGCCAGCAGCACCCGACTAGCTGCAGATACGCAGTATTTT
CDR3 protein: CASSTRLAADTQYF
J gene: TRBJ2-3
V gene: TRBV9
D gene: TRBD2
clone size: .

CDR3 DNA: TGTGCCAGCAGCGGCCCCGGACAGAACGTCTACGAGCAGTACTTC
CDR3 protein: CASSGPGQNVYEQYF
J gene: TRBJ2-7
V gene: TRBV5-5
D gene: .
clone size: .

CDR3 DNA: TGTGCCAGCTGGCAGGACAGTCCTTATGGCTACACCTTC
CDR3 protein: CASWQDSPYGYTF
J gene: TRBJ1-2
V gene: TRBV12-3/TRBV12-4
D gene: .
clone size: .